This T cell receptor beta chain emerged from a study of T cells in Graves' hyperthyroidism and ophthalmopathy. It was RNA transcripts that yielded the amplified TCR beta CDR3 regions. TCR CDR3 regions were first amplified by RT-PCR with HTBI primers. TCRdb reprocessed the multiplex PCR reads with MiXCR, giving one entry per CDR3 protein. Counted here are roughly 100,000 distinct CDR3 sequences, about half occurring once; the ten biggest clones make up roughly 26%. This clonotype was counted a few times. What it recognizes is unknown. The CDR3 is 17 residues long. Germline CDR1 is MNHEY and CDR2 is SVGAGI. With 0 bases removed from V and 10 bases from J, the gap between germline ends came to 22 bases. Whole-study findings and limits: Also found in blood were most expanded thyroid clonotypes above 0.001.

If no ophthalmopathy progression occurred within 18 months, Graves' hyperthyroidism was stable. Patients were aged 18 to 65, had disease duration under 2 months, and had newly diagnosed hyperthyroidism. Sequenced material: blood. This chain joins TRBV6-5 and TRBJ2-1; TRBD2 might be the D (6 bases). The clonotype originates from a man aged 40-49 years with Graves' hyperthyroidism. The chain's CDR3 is CASSYSDKYGGAREQFF. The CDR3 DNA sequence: TGTGCCAGCAGTTACTCCGACAAGTACGGAGGGGCACGCGAGCAGTTCTTC.